This T cell receptor beta chain is drawn from a study of OX40 agonist ivuxolimab in advanced cancers. The CDR3 length is 12 residues. Trimming shortened V by 4 bases and J by 0 bases, and 4 bases separated the two germline ends. Germline lookup yields CDR1 SGHAT and CDR2 FQNNGV. Generated by immunoSEQ multiplex PCR, the TCRdb table keeps only in-frame clones and is missing some. Of about 52,000 clones in the sample, 90% to 95% were seen once. The sample was CD4+ or CD8+ T cells sorted from blood, taken in a trial of the OX40 agonist ivuxolimab. The clonotype was recovered from an adult with an advanced solid tumor such as melanoma, head and neck, liver or kidney cancer. The rearrangement uses TRBV11-2 and TRBJ2-7, with D unclear. CDR3 residues: CASSSSSYEQYF. In DNA form, the CDR3 reads TGTGCCAGCAGCTCTAGCTCCTACGAGCAGTACTTC.